The clone carrying this TCR beta chain was seen repeatedly, ten times or more. What it binds is not known. This sample is drawn from a study of T cells in Graves' hyperthyroidism and ophthalmopathy. Study at large: It was at initial diagnosis, before any treatment, that peripheral blood was collected. Study-level findings and limits: Using 13 V-J features, a model discriminated ophthalmopathy from stable hyperthyroidism.

Patients were excluded because of uncontrolled infection, other autoimmune disease, pregnancy or lactation. In making diagnoses, clinical symptoms, serum thyroxine and TRAb, thyroid ultrasound and orbital computed tomography were all used. Amplified regions were TCR beta CDR3 sequences from RNA transcripts. A set of HTBI primers served as the primers for a first-round RT-PCR of the TCR CDR3. TCRdb redid the calling of the multiplex PCR reads with MiXCR, one entry per CDR3 protein. Seen here are around 350,000 distinct CDR3 sequences, more than 12% observed once, and the top ten hold around 20%. This CDR3 has 13 residues. Germline V gene lookup returns CDR1 MNHNS and CDR2 SASEGT. Trimming left V 6 bases short and J 5 bases short, with 14 bases between.

This chain connects TRBV6-1 to TRBJ2-7; either TRBD1 or TRBD2 may supply D (6 bases each). Sequenced material: blood. This clonotype was sampled from a woman in her thirties with Graves' ophthalmopathy. CDR3 nucleotides: TGTGCCAGCAGAGATTGGGGGGCCAACGAGCAGTACTTC. Its protein is CASRDWGANEQYF.